Sequencing of this TCR beta chain was carried out in a study of blood T cell repertoires in COVID-19. As for the study in general: The United States, Italy and Spain supplied acute and convalescent COVID-19 samples.

Per the original data handling: Reference gene primers were amplified, and this amplification served to estimate nucleated cell counts. Sequencing was performed with immunoSEQ multiplex PCR; in TCRdb, only in-frame clones are kept and a portion is missing. The DNA was the basis for D and trimming; V, J and clone size are from that table. In the table there are around 320,000 clones, around 90% of which are singletons. This clonotype was sampled from a man between 18 and 29 years old with active or convalescent COVID-19. Material: peripheral blood.

CDR3 sequence reads: CASSPTSGRDEQFF. The CDR3 region has the DNA TGTGCCAGCAGCCCGACTAGCGGGAGGGATGAGCAGTTCTTC. This chain joins TRBV7-9 and TRBJ2-1; 14 nucleotides line up with TRBD2. The CDR3 has 14 amino acids. V was pared by 5 bases and J by 8 bases, with 2 bases of the junction left unmatched. Germline loops: CDR1 SEHNR, CDR2 FQNEAQ (reference sequence). The variable domain in full, completed from reference TRBV7-9 and TRBJ2-1, reads DTGVSQNPRHKITKRGQNVTFRCDPISEHNRLYWYRQTLGQGPEFLTYFQNEAQLEKSRLLSDRFSAERPKGSFSTLEIQRTEQGDSAMYLCASSPTSGRDEQFFGPGTRLTVL.